This TCR beta chain was recovered during a study of regulatory T cells in long-lasting Graves disease. Study findings and constraints: Whereas approximately 950 public clonotypes were shared by new patients, persistent patients shared more, at 2,741.

The V and J ends lost 3 bases and 11 bases respectively, with 13 bases between them. CDR3 length: 12 residues. Germline assignment: CDR1 SEHNR and CDR2 FQNEAQ (reference sequence). According to the study, TCR beta libraries were built with iRepertoire HTBI primers and CDR3-region Arm-PCR. MiXCR was run by TCRdb on the multiplex PCR reads, yielding one entry per CDR3 protein. The sample carries approximately 470,000 distinct CDR3 sequences, around 15% recorded once. The time point: newly diagnosed GD, antithyroid drugs for less than 3 months. PBMC RNA was the source of the TCR library. Concerning this clonotype: The antigen is not known.

The data also belong to a second study, concerning T cells in Graves' hyperthyroidism and ophthalmopathy. From that paper: The HTBI primer set served for first-round RT-PCR of the TCR CDR3.

The receptor was isolated from a man in his forties with Graves disease. The chain is built from TRBV7-9 and TRBJ1-1; TRBD1 might be the D (5 bases). Material: peripheral blood mononuclear cells (PBMCs), obtained at new diagnosis, from a patient treated with antithyroid drugs. The CDR3 protein is CASSLAQRGAFF. CDR3 bases: TGTGCCAGCAGCTTGGCTCAACGGGGCGCTTTCTTT.